These 29 T cell receptor beta chains were sequenced from one sample in a study of T cell responses to AZD1222 COVID-19 vaccine (dated by TCRdb to about 2021). This specimen's time point label, interpreted: about 28 days (+/-7) after the second vaccine dose. The library relied on the immunoSEQ multiplex PCR assay. Imported from immuneACCESS, the table was reduced by TCRdb to in-frame sequences with V and J called. These copies leave out some clones; in studies compared against another copy, an unresolved V gene accounts for under half, and the cause of the remainder is not known. This sample has approximately 150,000 clones in its table, and about 90% of those were observed once. Approximately 6.2% of the sample belongs to the ten largest clones. Specimen: peripheral blood, collected 28 days after the second AZD1222 dose. Receptors originate from an adult who received the AZD1222 COVID-19 vaccine.

The chain employs TRBV11-2 and TRBJ2-1, with D perhaps TRBD1 (5 bases). CDR1 SGHAT and CDR2 FQNNGV come from the germline V gene. Deletions cut 0 bases from V and 8 bases from J, with 17 bases between. The CDR3 has 16 residues. CDR3 protein: CASSLERQGPVDEQFF. The CDR3, as DNA: TGTGCCAGCAGCTTAGAAAGGCAGGGTCCGGTAGATGAGCAGTTCTTC.

This chain uses TRBV6-5 with TRBJ1-2; 9 bases are shared with TRBD1. CDR3 length: 16 residues. Germline V gives CDR1 MNHEY, CDR2 SVGAGI. V was clipped by 0 bases and J by 7 bases; unmatched bases: 9. This CDR3 reads CASSYSLDRGQSGYTF. The CDR3, as DNA: TGTGCCAGCAGTTACTCGTTGGACAGGGGCCAAAGTGGCTACACCTTC.

This chain uses TRBV6-2 or TRBV6-3 with TRBJ2-7; D tentatively reads TRBD1 or TRBD2 (5 bases each). The germline V gene encodes CDR1 MNHEY and CDR2 SVGEGT. Trimming left V 2 bases short and J 4 bases short, with 15 bases between. This CDR3 contains 15 residues. CDR3 region: CASSYGDSGMYEQYF. The CDR3 DNA follows: TGTGCCAGCAGTTACGGCGACAGCGGAATGTACGAGCAGTACTTC.

V gene TRBV7-3 combines with J gene TRBJ2-7, with a weak D call TRBD2 (5 bases). Trimming took 9 bases from V and 2 from J, leaving 11 bases between them. The V gene's germline CDR1 is SGHTA and CDR2 FQGTGA. The CDR3 has 12 residues. The CDR3 nucleotides are TGTGCCAGGGAGGCCTCAACCTACGAGCAGTACTTC. Translating it yields CAREASTYEQYF. The variable domain in full, completed from reference TRBV7-3 and TRBJ2-7, reads GAGVSQTPSNKVTEKGKYVELRCDPISGHTALYWYRQSLGQGPEFLIYFQGTGAADDSGLPNDRFFAVRPEGSVSTLKIQRTERGDSAVYLCAREASTYEQYFGPGTRLTVT.

This chain links TRBV7-2 with TRBJ1-1; 7 bases match TRBD1. Germline V gene lookup returns CDR1 SGHTA and CDR2 FQGNSA. Trimming at V came to 6 bases and at J to 1 base, leaving 17 bases not matched to a gene. The CDR3 consists of 18 residues. CDR3 in DNA: TGTGCCAGCAGATCACCCAGGGACAGACCTAATAAGAACACTGAAGCTTTCTTT. Amino acid sequence: CASRSPRDRPNKNTEAFF. The complete variable domain, with remaining parts taken from reference TRBV7-2 and TRBJ1-1, reads GAGVSQSPSNKVTEKGKDVELRCDPISGHTALYWYRQSLGQGLEFLIYFQGNSAPDKSGLPSDRFSAERTGGSVSTLTIQRTQQEDSAVYLCASRSPRDRPNKNTEAFFGQGTRLTVV.

The chain employs TRBV12-3 or TRBV12-4 and TRBJ2-7; D gene ambiguous. The CDR3 is made up of 12 amino acids. The V and J ends lost 0 bases and 6 bases respectively, with 6 bases between them. CDR3 loop: CASSLAGGEQYF. The CDR3 bases are TGTGCCAGCAGTTTAGCGGGCGGCGAGCAGTACTTC.

The rearrangement links TRBV21-1 to TRBJ1-1; the table assigns TRBD1, which was not confirmed against the DNA. TRBV21-1 is marked as a pseudogene. The CDR3 is 15 residues long. CDR3 in amino acids: CASSKKTEMNTEAFF. CDR3 nucleotide sequence: TGTGCCAGCAGCAAGAAGACAGAAATGAACACTGAAGCTTTCTTT.

This clone was observed a handful of times. The chain employs TRBV28 and TRBJ1-5; D might be TRBD1 (6 bases). CDR1 MDHEN and CDR2 SYDVKM come from the germline V gene. The CDR3 is 15 residues long. V lost 5 bases and J 3 bases, leaving 14 bases between the germline ends. The CDR3 DNA reads TGTGCCAGCAGTACCCGGCAGGGGATCAATCAGCCCCAGCATTTT. As protein: CASSTRQGINQPQHF.

The V call is TRBV6-5, the J call TRBJ1-2, with a possible D match to TRBD1 (5 bases). Deletions cut 1 base from V and 5 bases from J, with 14 bases between. Germline V CDR1 and CDR2: MNHEY, SVGAGI. The CDR3 sequence is 15 residues long. CDR3: CASSYWTTASYGYTF. In DNA form, the CDR3 reads TGTGCCAGCAGTTACTGGACGACAGCTTCATATGGCTACACCTTC.

This chain uses TRBV6-5 with TRBJ1-6; D is unclear. The CDR3 contains 14 residues. The V end lost 6 bases, the J end lost 6 bases, and 12 bases lay between the germline ends. Germline CDR1 MNHEY, CDR2 SVGAGI. CDR3 coding DNA: TGTGCCAGCAGCCGGGGTTTGGGTAATTCACCCCTCCACTTT. Residues: CASSRGLGNSPLHF.

The V call is TRBV28, the J call TRBJ1-4; 7 bases agree with TRBD1. CDR1 MDHEN and CDR2 SYDVKM come from the germline V gene. With V trimmed by 6 bases and J by 0 bases, 16 bases remained unmatched. The CDR3 is 19 residues long. In DNA, the CDR3 is TGTGCCAGCAGCCCCCCACCCCTGACAGGGACAACAACTAATGAAAAACTGTTTTTT. Translating gives CASSPPPLTGTTTNEKLFF. The variable domain in full, with the rest retrieved from reference TRBV28 and TRBJ1-4, is DVKVTQSSRYLVKRTGEKVFLECVQDMDHENMFWYRQDPGLGLRLIYFSYDVKMKEKGDIPEGYSVSREKKERFSLILESASTNQTSMYLCASSPPPLTGTTTNEKLFFGSGTQLSVL.

Here the CDR3 reads CASSSSTVGANVLTF. CDR3 DNA: TGCGCCAGCAGCTCTTCGACAGTTGGGGCCAACGTCCTGACTTTC. The chain carries TRBV5-1 and TRBJ2-6; the D gene is possibly TRBD1 (5 bases). The V gene lost 3 bases and the J gene lost 3 bases, with 10 bases spanning the gap. The germline CDR1 and CDR2 sequences are SGHRS and YFSETQ. This CDR3 is built from 15 residues.

The J gene is TRBJ1-5, the V gene TRBV7-9; no reliable D call. The CDR3 loop spans 15 amino acids. Germline loops: CDR1 SEHNR, CDR2 FQNEAQ (reference sequence). V lost 4 bases and J lost 2, with 12 bases in between. The CDR3 region is CASSSDGERNQPQHF. CDR3 coding DNA: TGTGCCAGCAGCTCGGACGGGGAACGCAATCAGCCCCAGCATTTT.

The V call is TRBV27, the J call TRBJ2-1, with TRBD2 as a possible D gene (5 bases). V dropped 1 base and J dropped 6 bases, with 16 bases sitting between them. Germline values: CDR1 MNHEY, CDR2 SMNVEV (reference sequence). The CDR3 runs to 16 residues. The CDR3 DNA reads TGTGCCAGCAGTTTATTTGTCGGGAACACCCGCAATGAGCAGTTCTTC. Amino acid sequence: CASSLFVGNTRNEQFF.

The chain recombines TRBV27 with TRBJ1-2; D possibly corresponds to TRBD1 (5 bases). Germline V CDR1 and CDR2: MNHEY, SMNVEV (reference sequence). The length of the CDR3 is 14 residues. The V end lost 7 bases, the J end lost 1 base, and 13 bases lay between the germline ends. CDR3 protein: CASMGRTLNYGYTF. The CDR3 region has the DNA TGTGCCAGCATGGGGCGAACCCTTAACTATGGCTACACCTTC.

The chain links TRBV6-6 to TRBJ2-1, with 12 bases that match TRBD1. V lost 6 bases, J lost 7 bases, and 7 bases stayed unmatched. The CDR3 consists of 15 residues. The germline CDR1 and CDR2 sequences are MNHNY and SVGAGI (reference sequence). The CDR3, as DNA: TGTGCCAGCAGCCCCTGGGACAGGGGGCTAAATGAGCAGTTCTTC. Protein: CASSPWDRGLNEQFF.

V gene TRBV18 combines with J gene TRBJ1-2; D not certain. The CDR3 spans 15 residues. Trimming shortened V by 0 bases and J by 6 bases, and 14 bases separated the two germline ends. From germline, CDR1 is KGHSH and CDR2 LQKENI. The CDR3 DNA is TGTGCCAGCTCACCACCAGTTACAAGCCCCCATGGCTACACCTTC. It specifies CASSPPVTSPHGYTF.

The chain uses TRBV5-1 and TRBJ1-2; 10 bases line up with TRBD1. The length of the CDR3 is 15 residues. From germline, CDR1 is SGHRS and CDR2 YFSETQ. J gave up 1 base and V 3 bases, and 3 bases lay outside the gene matches. The CDR3 reads CASSSTGGDNYGYTF. CDR3 in DNA: TGCGCCAGCAGCTCGACAGGGGGCGATAACTATGGCTACACCTTC.

The V call is TRBV19, the J call TRBJ1-5, with D possibly being TRBD1 (6 bases). Germline CDR1 LNHDA, CDR2 SQIVND (reference sequence). The CDR3 consists of 16 residues. V gave up 8 bases and J gave up 0 bases, with 17 bases separating them. The CDR3 loop reads CASQAGGAGSNQPQHF. DNA of the CDR3: TGTGCCAGTCAGGCCGGGGGCGCAGGTAGCAATCAGCCCCAGCATTTT.

This clone was seen once. The chain couples TRBV3-1 (or the pseudogene TRBV3-2) to TRBJ1-6; D unclear. Germline V gene lookup returns CDR1 LGHDT and CDR2 YNNKEL (reference sequence). V dropped 0 bases and J dropped 9 bases, with 15 bases sitting between them. This CDR3 spans 16 amino acids. The CDR3, as DNA: TGTGCCAGCAGCCAAGATTCATGGAGTCAGTCTTCACCCCTCCACTTT. This translates into CASSQDSWSQSSPLHF.

The chain couples TRBV5-5 to TRBJ1-4; D call uncertain. Germline V gene data show CDR1 as SGHKS and CDR2 as YYEKEE (reference sequence). Trimming shortened V by 0 bases and J by 3 bases, and 12 bases separated the two germline ends. The CDR3 totals 16 residues. CDR3 DNA sequence: TGTGCCAGCAGCTTGGGGGCCTCTTTTGCTAATGAAAAACTGTTTTTT. Residues: CASSLGASFANEKLFF.

This chain uses TRBV18 with TRBJ2-5; the D call may be TRBD1 or TRBD2 (6 bases each). The CDR3 is 15 residues long. Trimming stripped 0 bases from V and 1 base from J, with 9 bases between. CDR1 and CDR2 from the germline V gene are KGHSH and LQKENI. The CDR3 loop is CASSPPGGLQETQYF. DNA of the CDR3: TGTGCCAGCTCACCACCAGGGGGACTCCAAGAGACCCAGTACTTC.

The chain links TRBV7-2 to TRBJ1-2; 7 bases fit TRBD1. J gave up 8 bases and V 4 bases, and 10 bases lay outside the gene matches. This CDR3 has 14 residues. Per the germline V gene, CDR1 is SGHTA and CDR2 is FQGNSA. The CDR3 sequence: CASSSNRQGRGYTF. CDR3 coding DNA: TGTGCCAGCAGCTCCAATAGACAGGGACGGGGCTACACCTTC.

The V gene is TRBV4-1, the J gene TRBJ2-7; 11 bases line up with TRBD2. V trimming: 3 bases; J trimming: 7 bases; junction bases outside the gene matches: 11. Germline loops: CDR1 MGHRA, CDR2 YSYEKL. The CDR3 has 16 residues. CDR3 DNA sequence: TGCGCCAGCAGCCAGACGCAGACTAGCGGGGTAAATGAGCAGTACTTC. Protein product: CASSQTQTSGVNEQYF.

V gene TRBV7-2 combines with J gene TRBJ2-3; 8 bases agree with TRBD1. The ends lost 2 bases at V and 0 bases at J; junction bases unmatched: 4. Per the germline V gene, CDR1 is SGHTA and CDR2 is FQGNSA. CDR3 length: 16 residues. CDR3 sequence: CASSLRTGKSTDTQYF. DNA of the CDR3: TGTGCCAGCAGCTTACGGACAGGGAAAAGCACAGATACGCAGTATTTT.

This chain connects TRBV2 to TRBJ1-5; D perhaps matches TRBD1 (6 bases). CDR1 and CDR2 from the germline V gene are SNHLY and FYNNEI. The V gene lost 5 bases and the J gene lost 4 bases, with 12 bases spanning the gap. The CDR3 is 14 amino acids. The DNA of the CDR3 is TGTGCCAGCAGTTTGTCGCAGGGGAATCAGCCCCAGCATTTT. Its protein is CASSLSQGNQPQHF.

The V gene is TRBV5-6, the J gene TRBJ2-2; possible D gene TRBD1, 5 bases. Deletions cut 4 bases from V and 5 bases from J, with 15 bases between. The CDR3 covers 15 residues. Looked up from germline, CDR1 is SGHDT and CDR2 is YYEEEE. For the CDR3, the DNA is TGTGCCAGCAGCCTACGGCGCCAGGGTACCGGGGAGCTGTTTTTT. The encoded protein is CASSLRRQGTGELFF.

V and J are TRBV6-2 or TRBV6-3 and TRBJ1-1; 8 bases line up with TRBD1. CDR1 MNHEY and CDR2 SVGEGT come from the germline V gene. The CDR3 contains 15 residues. With 2 bases clipped from V and 3 bases from J, the junction kept 5 bases outside the gene matches. The CDR3 coding sequence is TGTGCCAGCAGTTACCCCGGGACAGGAGACACTGAAGCTTTCTTT. It codes for CASSYPGTGDTEAFF.

The V call is TRBV5-4, the J call TRBJ1-1; D gene ambiguous. The germline V gene has CDR1 SGHNT and CDR2 YYREEE (reference sequence). This CDR3 spans 12 amino acids. The ends were cut back, 0 bases at V and 8 bases at J, with 8 bases in the middle. CDR3 sequence reads: CASSLVGGEAFF. The CDR3 nucleotides read TGTGCCAGCAGCTTGGTCGGCGGGGAAGCTTTCTTT.